This entry is about one T cell receptor (beta chain). Its specificity is unknown. Germline values: CDR1 SGHRS, CDR2 YFSETQ. Trimming left V 4 bases short and J 1 base short, with 14 bases between. The CDR3 totals 15 residues. Library preparation for TCR beta used quantitative 5'-RACE with molecular barcodes. Each CDR3 protein is one row after TCRdb ran MiXCR on the 5' RACE reads. Seen here are around 440,000 distinct CDR3 sequences, 17% observed once, and the top ten hold around 0.92%. This entry is derived from a study of CD8 T cells in ankylosing spondylitis. Findings of the study overall: Several highly homologous variants made up a TCR beta motif, and this motif appeared characteristic of ankylosing spondylitis blood. There was reportedly significant enrichment of clones that were disease-linked in matched ankylosing spondylitis synovial fluid.

The TCR sequence derives from a male donor with ankylosing spondylitis. Sequencing used blood, either unsorted or a sorted T cell fraction (not recorded which). This chain joins TRBV5-1 and TRBJ1-1, with D perhaps matching TRBD1 (6 bases). Here the CDR3 DNA reads TGCGCCAGCAGCCCCGATAGCAGGGGGAACACTGAAGCTTTCTTT. Translated: CASSPDSRGNTEAFF.